This T cell receptor beta chain was captured by sequencing in a study of technical replicates of blood from a few donors. Germline V gene data show CDR1 as LNHDA and CDR2 as SQIVND (reference sequence). The CDR3 consists of 13 residues. Trimming removed 3 bases from V and 3 bases from J, with 9 bases in between. Profiled with immunoSEQ multiplex PCR; TCRdb holds only in-frame clones, not every one. This sample has under 85,000 clones; approximately 83% occur once, and the top ten carry approximately 4.7%. Sequenced material: PBMCs. This clonotype was sampled from a human donor in good health. Some clones in this sample may be carry-over from other donors' samples. The rearrangement uses TRBV19 and TRBJ2-7; no reliable D call. The CDR3 loop is CASSIDINYEQYF. As DNA, the CDR3 is TGTGCCAGTAGTATCGACATCAACTACGAGCAGTACTTC.